This section outlines one T cell receptor beta chain sequence together with its context. The repertoire was sequenced with immunoSEQ multiplex PCR; TCRdb's copy has only in-frame clones and lacks some. The data hold about 140,000 clones, with 82% observed a single time. These data originate in a study of blood T cell repertoires in COVID-19. Across the whole study: Samples representing acute and convalescent COVID-19 were sourced from the United States, Italy and Spain. PBMCs, B-cell-depleted T cells, or T cells were the source of the cDNA or gDNA that made up the material.

Germline values: CDR1 SGHTA, CDR2 FQGNSA. Germline trimming cut 1 base from V and 10 bases from J; bases unmatched to any gene: 12. The CDR3 spans 17 residues. Sequencing was carried out using peripheral blood. V usage is TRBV7-2 and J usage is TRBJ1-5; TRBD1 aligns across 11 bases. The TCR sequence derives from a woman over 75 with acute or convalescent COVID-19. CDR3 residues: CASSLEAGTGGSKPQHF. In DNA, the CDR3 is TGTGCCAGCAGCTTAGAGGCTGGGACAGGGGGTAGTAAACCCCAGCATTTT.